This T cell receptor (beta chain) appears in the sequencing data of a study of cytomegalovirus exposure and HLA in healthy donors (dated by TCRdb to the late 2010s). As for the study more broadly: An earlier analysis of some 620 of the donors reported approximately 300 Gb of sequence data and some 110 million unique TCR beta sequences obtained from about 200 million T cells. In addition to the first cohort of roughly 670 subjects, a separate validation cohort of 120 different subjects was used. High-throughput TCR immunosequencing, statistical association of individual TCRs with disease status, and machine learning were combined to predict cytomegalovirus infection status. Among the roughly 400 genotyped donors, around 79% belonged to the genetic ancestry cluster associated with self-reported Caucasian donors. Both class I and class II loci were covered by HLA typing, at four-digit resolution. Donor age, sex, ethnicity and CMV serostatus were collected together with the repertoire data. The study aimed to test whether cataloging public T cell receptors could reveal signatures of past pathogen exposure. A later genetic analysis used genome-wide SNP genotypes for about 65% of the 666 donors, treating that subset as a discovery cohort. A later analysis re-examined previously published TCR beta repertoires from more than 600 donors and added high-resolution HLA genotyping to investigate patterns of TCR occurrence. On average, roughly 240,000 unique TCR beta nucleotide sequences were sequenced per donor among fewer than 500 genotyped donors of the cohort, with 15% to 20% of those sequences being non-productive. Rather than using new phenotypic data, the later analysis identified candidate immune exposures from TCR beta sequences and from how often those sequences occurred across donors. Every repertoire in the discovery cohort had been generated on one and the same sequencing platform. An earlier analysis of approximately 500 of the donors applied high-throughput TCR beta sequencing to assess whether each TCR beta V gene segment acted as functional or pseudogenic. The number of typed donors differed by locus: roughly 620-630 for A, B, C, DRB1 and DQB1; approximately 520 for DQA1; some 610 for DPA1; and 450 to 480 for DPB1. Roughly 5 DR-DQ haplotypes were handled as single units for association and clustering, since linkage in the cohort was strong. Around 330 gigabases of sequencing data and around 80 million unique TCR sequences made up an early release that covered approximately 700 HLA-typed donors. The study profiled the T cell repertoires of hundreds of subjects by immunosequencing and related them to cytomegalovirus serostatus.

The germline V gene sets CDR1 to MNHNS and CDR2 to SASEGT. Trimming removed 1 base from V and 3 bases from J, leaving 12 bases between the germline ends. The cysteine opens and the phenylalanine closes a CDR3 of 15 amino acids. Here the CDR3 DNA is all that survives: 45 bases in frame from base 1. Results the study describes overall, beyond this receptor: In a later analysis, HLA-associated TCR beta chains showed more clonal expansion and lower generation probabilities than non-associated chains that were equally common. For the cohort, immune exposure information was limited to CMV serostatus. In an earlier analysis of about 550 of the donors, most TCR beta V segments were observed in productive rearrangements about 87% or about 30% of the time, broadly matching IMGT annotations. Because counts were too low, about 15 rarely observed V segments, including chromosome 9 orphons, were left out of the earlier analysis of 500 to 750 of the donors. The presence/absence analyses assumed that sequencing depth was roughly uniform across donors, and that assumption may not be true. An association between a missense DCLRE1C variant and V-gene and J-gene trimming of TCR beta chains was found in a later genetic analysis and replicated in an independent cohort. A cluster of highly shared sequence variants was judged likely to represent a technical artifact of the sequencing pipeline. In a later analysis, several top co-occurrence clusters were reported to appear linked to parvovirus B19, influenza, CMV and Epstein-Barr virus. Some IMGT-functional V segments, including TRBV6-2 and TRBV6-3, could not be distinguished by the 87-base-pair reads and were therefore excluded. A further reported finding was that TCR beta sequences accurately predicted the HLA-A and HLA-B alleles for most subjects in the first cohort. It was suggested by the authors that the approach could potentially be generalized to other disease states and immunological phenotypes. In a later analysis, most CMV-associated TCR beta chains were found to appear HLA-restricted, with HLA associations seemingly driven largely by CMV exposure. When HLA alleles, especially DR and DQ, strongly co-occurred, TCR associations were difficult to assign to individual alleles. Linkage disequilibrium might explain the correlated functional status among segregating V segments, but an unknown experimental factor could not be excluded. While some public TCRs were present in many individuals, most TCR sequences turned up only very rarely across donors. In both the original and validation cohorts, the classifier was reported to diagnose cytomegalovirus status with high specificity and sensitivity. A later analysis found that TCR association rates varied across HLA loci, with DRB1 alleles showing the most associated TCRs and HLA-C alleles the fewest. Three of the identified cytomegalovirus-associated TCR beta chains were confirmed in vitro to be specific for cytomegalovirus antigens. Because HLA typing was unavailable for some donors at each locus, only the typed subset was used in association tests. The study listed 150 to 200 TCR beta chains as associated with cytomegalovirus. According to a later genetic analysis, donors in an Asian-associated ancestry cluster had fewer N-insertions in productive TCRs than the approximately 650-donor mean. Only TCR beta chains were sequenced in this cohort, and the absence of alpha or paired-chain data limited detectable features. A later analysis associated about 17,000 TCR beta sequences with specific HLA alleles at a false discovery rate of 0.05.

The cohort comprised around 700 healthy bone marrow donors. All cohort members were sampled while nominally healthy, although unrecorded immune exposures were likely present. The donor was CMV seronegative and was included in the group of around 320 seronegative cohort members. A peripheral blood sample was provided by each donor, and peripheral blood mononuclear cells were used for TCR beta sequencing. The Qiagen DNeasy Blood Extraction Kit was used to extract genomic DNA from the blood cell samples. Library method: the immunoSEQ multiplex PCR assay. For the multiplex PCR, a mixture combining 60 forward primers for TCR Vbeta segments and 13 reverse primers for TCR Jbeta segments was used. A multiplex PCR assay on genomic DNA amplified the CDR3 region of rearranged TCR beta genes. The Illumina HiSeq System was used to sequence the amplified TCR beta libraries as 87-base-pair reads. In the original analysis: In a later analysis, 70 million to 95 million unique TCR beta chains were counted across the 500 to 850 repertoires, and roughly 11 million of these chains were shared by at least two donors. Raw reads were error-corrected and collapsed into unique sequences by a nearest-neighbor algorithm in which closely related sequences were merged to remove PCR and sequencing errors. CDR3 sequences were aligned to IMGT reference sequences to assign V, D and J gene segments. For a sequence to be retained, a match of at least six nucleotides to both a V gene segment and a J gene segment was required. Rearrangements were called productive when the CDR3 lacked stop codons and stayed in frame with V and J; all others were non-productive. Following IMGT convention, CDR3 was defined as the stretch from the second conserved V-encoded cysteine to the conserved J-encoded phenylalanine. The earlier analysis of 587 of the donors excluded sequences that lacked an unambiguous match to a single V gene segment. In an earlier analysis of a few hundred of the donors, a V segment was called functional when productive rearrangements were above 56.7%, and segregating when the standard deviation between donors exceeded 5%. A statistical classification framework was developed to diagnose cytomegalovirus status using the catalog of TCR beta chain sequences. In a later analysis, V and J genes were assigned by comparing TCR nucleotide sequences against IMGT/GENE-DB human TR gene sequences. A later analysis assigned CDR3 sequences and most-parsimonious VDJ recombination scenarios with the TCRdist pipeline. In a later analysis, every TCR beta chain was defined by the combination of its CDR3 amino acid sequence and its V-gene family, and reads without a unique V-gene family were dropped. To address suspected cross-contamination and a sequencing artifact, a later analysis removed under 600 highly shared, low-generation-probability nucleotide sequences. In a later analysis, a clonal expansion index for each public chain was calculated from normalized within-repertoire ranks of inferred template counts. Generation probabilities in a later analysis came from a VDJ recombination model fitted to out-of-frame rearrangements, and those results were checked against IGoR. A later analysis scored TCR-TCR, TCR-HLA and TCR-CMV co-occurrence with hypergeometric tests, applying a repertoire-size bias correction to TCR pairs. To estimate false discovery rates, a later analysis permuted the HLA or CMV assignments 20 times. In a later analysis, co-occurring TCRs were grouped using DBSCAN, and TCRdist sequence similarity was added for clustering within HLA-allele-positive subsets. For co-occurrence clustering, repertoires with fewer than 30,000 or more than 120,000 public chains were excluded, along with roughly 5 repertoires with anomalous nucleotide sharing. TCRdb stores this immuneACCESS table with in-frame sequences only. Part of the clones is absent; in the studies checked, under half of the shortfall reflects unresolved V genes, and no reason is known for the rest. That table gives V, J and clone size, and the DNA gave D and trimming. This sample is represented by some 110,000 clones; 65% to 80% of them were singletons. Together, the top ten hold roughly 5.7% of the sample.

This clone was seen ten or more times. No antigen is known for it. One base away there is no much larger clone; base qualities are not given. Sequenced input: PBMCs. The TCR sequence derives from a male donor in good health and CMV-seronegative. The chain is encoded by TRBV6-1 joined to TRBJ1-1, with the identity of the D gene unclear. DNA sequence: TGTGCCAGCAGTGAAGGGTCCTTTCGGGACACTGAAGCTTTCTTT. Its protein product is CASSEGSFRDTEAFF.